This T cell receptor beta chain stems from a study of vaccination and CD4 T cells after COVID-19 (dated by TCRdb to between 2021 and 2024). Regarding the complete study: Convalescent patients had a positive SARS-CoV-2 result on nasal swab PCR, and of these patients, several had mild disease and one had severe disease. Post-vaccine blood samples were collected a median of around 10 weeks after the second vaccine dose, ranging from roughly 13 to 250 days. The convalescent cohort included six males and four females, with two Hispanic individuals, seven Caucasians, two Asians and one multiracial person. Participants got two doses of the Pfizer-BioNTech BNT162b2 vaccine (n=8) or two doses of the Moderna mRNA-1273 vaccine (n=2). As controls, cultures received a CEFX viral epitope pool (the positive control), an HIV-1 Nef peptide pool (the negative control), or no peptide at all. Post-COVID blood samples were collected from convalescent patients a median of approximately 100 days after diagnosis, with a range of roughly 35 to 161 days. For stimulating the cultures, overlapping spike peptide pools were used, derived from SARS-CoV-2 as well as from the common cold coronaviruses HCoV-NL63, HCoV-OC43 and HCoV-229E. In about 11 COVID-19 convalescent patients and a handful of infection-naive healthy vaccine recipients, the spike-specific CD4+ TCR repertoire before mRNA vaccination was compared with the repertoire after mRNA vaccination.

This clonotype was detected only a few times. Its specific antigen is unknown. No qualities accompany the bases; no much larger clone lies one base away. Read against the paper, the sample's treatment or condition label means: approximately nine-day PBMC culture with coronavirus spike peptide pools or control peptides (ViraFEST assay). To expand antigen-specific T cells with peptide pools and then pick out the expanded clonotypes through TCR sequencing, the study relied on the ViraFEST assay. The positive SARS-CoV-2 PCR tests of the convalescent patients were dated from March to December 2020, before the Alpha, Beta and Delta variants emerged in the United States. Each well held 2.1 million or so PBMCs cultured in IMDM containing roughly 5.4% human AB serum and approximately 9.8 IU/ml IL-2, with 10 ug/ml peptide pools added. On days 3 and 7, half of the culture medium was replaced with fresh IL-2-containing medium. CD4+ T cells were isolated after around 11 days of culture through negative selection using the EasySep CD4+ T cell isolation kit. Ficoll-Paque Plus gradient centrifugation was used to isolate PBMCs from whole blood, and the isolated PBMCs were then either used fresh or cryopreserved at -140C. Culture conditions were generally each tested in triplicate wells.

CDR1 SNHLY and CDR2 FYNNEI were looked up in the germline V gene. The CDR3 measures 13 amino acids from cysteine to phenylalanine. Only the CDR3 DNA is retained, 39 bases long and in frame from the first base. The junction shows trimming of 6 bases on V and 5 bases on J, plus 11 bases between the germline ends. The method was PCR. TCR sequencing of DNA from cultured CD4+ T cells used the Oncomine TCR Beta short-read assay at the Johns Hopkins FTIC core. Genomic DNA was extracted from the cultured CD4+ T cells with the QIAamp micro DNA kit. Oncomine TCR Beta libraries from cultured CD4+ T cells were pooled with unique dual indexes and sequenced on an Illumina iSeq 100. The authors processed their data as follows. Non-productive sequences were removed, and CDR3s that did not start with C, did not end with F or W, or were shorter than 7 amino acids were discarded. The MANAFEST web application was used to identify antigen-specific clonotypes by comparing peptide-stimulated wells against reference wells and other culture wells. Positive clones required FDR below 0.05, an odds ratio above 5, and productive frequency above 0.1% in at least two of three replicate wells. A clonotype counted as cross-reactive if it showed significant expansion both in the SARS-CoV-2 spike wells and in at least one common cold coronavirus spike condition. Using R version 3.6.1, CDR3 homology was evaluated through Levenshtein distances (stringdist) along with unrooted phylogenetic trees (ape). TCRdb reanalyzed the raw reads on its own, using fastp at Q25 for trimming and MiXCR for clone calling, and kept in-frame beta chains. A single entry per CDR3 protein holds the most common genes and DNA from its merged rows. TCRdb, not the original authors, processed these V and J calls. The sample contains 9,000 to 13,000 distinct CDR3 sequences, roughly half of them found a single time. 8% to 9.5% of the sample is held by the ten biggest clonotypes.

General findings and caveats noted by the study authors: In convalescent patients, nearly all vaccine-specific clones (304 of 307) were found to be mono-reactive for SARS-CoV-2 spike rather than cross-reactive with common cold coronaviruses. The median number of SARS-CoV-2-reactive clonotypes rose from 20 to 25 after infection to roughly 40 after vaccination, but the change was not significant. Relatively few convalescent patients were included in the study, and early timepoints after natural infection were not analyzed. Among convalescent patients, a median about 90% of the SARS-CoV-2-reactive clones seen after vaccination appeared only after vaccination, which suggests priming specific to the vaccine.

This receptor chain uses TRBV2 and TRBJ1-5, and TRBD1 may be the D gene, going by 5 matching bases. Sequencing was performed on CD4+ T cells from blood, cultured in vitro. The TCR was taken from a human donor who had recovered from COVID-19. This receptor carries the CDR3 CASSVTGYQPQHF. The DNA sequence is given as TGTGCCAGCAGCGTTACAGGATATCAGCCCCAGCATTTT.